This TCR beta chain is from a study of T cell repertoires in cytomegalovirus infection. Study overall: From public TCR beta signatures came an indication of both CMV infection and matching HLA type. Study-wide points: The cumulative frequency of public TCR beta families distinguished individuals who carried CMV together with the relevant HLA. Ex vivo, HLA-C-restricted CMV-specific TCR beta clonotypes prevailed over the rest of the response.

To note about this clonotype: Its antigen is not known.

TCRdb itself ran the reads through MiXCR, one entry per CDR3 protein. The sample holds about 310,000 distinct CDR3 sequences, around 25% seen once. Trimming took 0 bases from V and 7 from J, leaving 6 bases between them. This CDR3 is built from 12 residues. CDR1 and CDR2 (germline): SGHAT, FQNNGV. The source is a human donor in good health (CMV status not recorded). Some clones in this sample may be carry-over from other donors' samples. The chain is built from TRBV11-2 and TRBJ1-1; D is uncertain. This sample comprised cultured PBMCs, obtained from culture after CMV antigen stimulation. The CDR3 spells CASSLEGSEAFF. The CDR3 DNA is TGTGCCAGCAGCTTAGAGGGGAGTGAAGCTTTCTTT.